Shown below are 7 T cell receptor beta chains from a single sample sequenced in a study of PD-1 blockade in classical Hodgkin lymphoma. The repertoire was sequenced with immunoSEQ multiplex PCR; TCRdb's copy has only in-frame clones and lacks some. This sample has around 25,000 clones; approximately 90% occur once, and the top ten carry approximately 23%. Time point given: cycle 4 day 1 (C4D1), after less than 7 weeks of nivolumab. Patients all relapsed after autologous stem cell transplantation, and there was variation in brentuximab vedotin exposure. Material: peripheral blood mononuclear cells (PBMCs), obtained before the fourth cycle of nivolumab. The receptors come from a human donor with classical Hodgkin lymphoma.

This chain connects TRBV12-5 to TRBJ2-2, with D possibly TRBD2 on 5 matching bases. Germline V CDR1 and CDR2: LGHNT, FRNRAP. V shed 0 bases and J shed 1 base, with 12 bases lying between them. The CDR3 runs 17 residues. Here the CDR3 reads CASGLVIGVQNTGELFF. The CDR3 coding sequence is TGTGCTAGTGGTTTGGTCATCGGGGTCCAGAACACCGGGGAGCTGTTTTTT.

This clone occurred a few times. The CDR3 region is CASSVTGGRLPGYTF. The CDR3 DNA follows: TGTGCCAGCAGCGTAACAGGGGGCCGACTTCCCGGCTACACCTTC. The chain employs TRBV13 and TRBJ1-2; 9 bases match TRBD1. The CDR3 is 15 amino acids. Trimming cost V 5 bases and J 8 bases; bases outside gene matches: 12. Looked up from germline, CDR1 is PRHDT and CDR2 is FYEKMQ (reference sequence).

The V gene is TRBV6-5, the J gene TRBJ1-2; 7 bases map to TRBD1. The CDR3 is 13 amino acids. Trimming at V came to 5 bases and at J to 3 bases, leaving 3 bases not matched to a gene. CDR1 is MNHEY, CDR2 SVGAGI, per germline. The CDR3 loop reads CASSATGDYGYTF. CDR3 in DNA: TGTGCCAGCAGTGCAACAGGGGACTATGGCTACACCTTC.

The genes are TRBV13 and TRBJ2-1; 7 bases fit TRBD2. The CDR3 runs 15 residues. V lost 3 bases to trimming and J lost 4 bases; unmatched junction nucleotides: 6. CDR1 and CDR2 from the germline V gene are PRHDT and FYEKMQ (reference sequence). The CDR3 loop reads CASSFTSEPYNEQFF. The CDR3, as DNA: TGTGCCAGCAGCTTCACTAGCGAACCATACAATGAGCAGTTCTTC.

The chain carries TRBV30 and TRBJ1-2, with D uncertain. Per germline, CDR1 GTSNPN and CDR2 SVGIG (reference sequence). Trimming cost V 0 bases and J 1 base, with 6 bases left between them. This CDR3 contains 13 residues. The CDR3 reads CAWSVRDNYGYTF. The CDR3 DNA reads as TGTGCCTGGAGTGTCAGAGATAACTATGGCTACACCTTC.

The CDR3 DNA reads TGTGCCAGCAGCTTCGGGTTTGGGGGCTCCACTGAAGCTTTCTTT. Translation: CASSFGFGGSTEAFF. The V call is TRBV5-4, the J call TRBJ1-1; possibly TRBD1 for D (6 bases). This CDR3 has 15 residues. Germline V lookup: CDR1 SGHNT, CDR2 YYREEE (reference sequence). V lost 2 bases to trimming and J lost 4 bases, with 15 bases between them.

The chain couples TRBV7-2 to TRBJ1-2; D gene unclear. Trimming removed 5 bases from V and 4 bases from J, with 11 bases in between. The length of the CDR3 is 13 residues. The germline V gene has CDR1 SGHTA and CDR2 FQGNSA. CDR3 sequence reads: CASSIDSIYGYTF. In DNA, the CDR3 is TGTGCCAGCAGCATCGACTCGATCTATGGCTACACCTTC.